Only a few counts were recorded for the clone carrying this T cell receptor beta chain. Sequencing was performed with immunoSEQ multiplex PCR; in TCRdb, only in-frame clones are kept and a portion is missing. The sample includes over 150,000 clones, roughly four fifths of them seen just once. Trimming at V came to 5 bases and at J to 8 bases, leaving 11 bases not matched to a gene. The CDR3 extends over 15 amino acids. From germline, CDR1 is SGHVS and CDR2 FNYEAQ. The data are from a study of blood T cell repertoires in COVID-19. Study-wide context: Some COVID-19 samples were acute and others convalescent; all came from the United States, Italy and Spain. The analysed material was cDNA or gDNA that came from T cells, B-cell-depleted T cells, or PBMCs.

Sequences were obtained from peripheral blood. This sequence was found in a woman in her sixties with acute or convalescent COVID-19. The V gene is TRBV7-6, the J gene TRBJ1-4; 7 bases line up with TRBD1. For the CDR3, the DNA is TGTGCCAGCAGCGCTTTACAGGGGAGGAGGGAAAAACTGTTTTTT. It encodes CASSALQGRREKLFF.